This TCR beta chain was obtained from a study of shared clonotypes between healthy human individuals. For every subset, genomic DNA was evenly distributed across several immunoSEQ plates. Here immunoSEQ multiplex PCR was the method, and the copy in TCRdb shows in-frame clones only, minus some. The sample shows about 1.1 million clones, around 78% of them seen only once. Germline values: CDR1 SNHLY, CDR2 FYNNEI. The ends were cut back, 8 bases at V and 3 bases at J, with 17 bases in the middle. The CDR3 has 14 residues. The genes are TRBV2 and TRBJ2-7; TRBD2 might be the D (6 bases). The source of this sequence is a man younger than 30 in good health. Some clones in this sample may be carry-over from other donors' samples. Sequences were obtained from memory CD4+ T cells from PBMCs. Subset noted: CD45RA-negative fraction. The CDR3 spells CASLNVGGIYEQYF. DNA of the CDR3: TGTGCCAGCCTGAACGTAGGCGGGATCTACGAGCAGTACTTC.